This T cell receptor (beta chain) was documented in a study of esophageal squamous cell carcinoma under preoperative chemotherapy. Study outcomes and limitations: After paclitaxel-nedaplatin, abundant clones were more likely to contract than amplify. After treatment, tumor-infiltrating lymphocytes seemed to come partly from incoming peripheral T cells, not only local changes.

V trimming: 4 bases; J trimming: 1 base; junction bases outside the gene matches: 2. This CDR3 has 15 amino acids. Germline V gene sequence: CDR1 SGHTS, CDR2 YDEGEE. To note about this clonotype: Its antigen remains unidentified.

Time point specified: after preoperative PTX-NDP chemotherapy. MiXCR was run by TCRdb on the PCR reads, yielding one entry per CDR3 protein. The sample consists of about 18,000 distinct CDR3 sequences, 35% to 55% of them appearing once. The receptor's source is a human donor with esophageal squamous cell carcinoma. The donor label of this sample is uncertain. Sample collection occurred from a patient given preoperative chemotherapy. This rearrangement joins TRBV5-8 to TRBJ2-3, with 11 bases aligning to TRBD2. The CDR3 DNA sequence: TGTGCCAGCAGCCAACTAGCGGGGGGCACAGATACGCAGTATTTT. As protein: CASSQLAGGTDTQYF.